Each of the 26 T cell receptor beta chains below was sequenced from the same sample in a study of PD-L1 blockade in urothelial cancer. Generated by immunoSEQ multiplex PCR, the TCRdb table keeps only in-frame clones and is missing some. This sample yields tens of thousands of clones, of which around 82% are seen a single time; roughly a tenth belongs to the top ten. The sequencing used PBMCs, collected around atezolizumab (anti-PD-L1) treatment. Source of these receptors: a man between 70 and 80 years old with urothelial cancer.

V gene TRBV5-1 combines with J gene TRBJ2-4, with 7 bases lining up with TRBD1. The CDR3 is 15 residues long. Germline values: CDR1 SGHRS, CDR2 YFSETQ. The V segment lost 0 bases and the J segment 8 bases; nucleotides outside the gene matches: 8. The CDR3 sequence: CASSLAGQSEDIQYF. The CDR3 DNA follows: TGCGCCAGCAGCTTGGCGGGACAGTCCGAGGACATTCAGTACTTC.

The V call is TRBV28, the J call TRBJ1-1, with D tentatively TRBD1 (6 bases). V was shortened by 10 bases and J by 5 bases, with 20 bases between the two germline ends. This CDR3 region has 14 residues. CDR1 is MDHEN, CDR2 SYDVKM, per germline. The CDR3 DNA is TGTGCCATCGCGGCGACAAACAGGGCAACTGAAGCTTTCTTT. Residues: CAIAATNRATEAFF.

The chain joins TRBV5-8 to TRBJ2-5; a weak D match, TRBD2 (6 bases). Trimming removed 2 bases at V and 1 base at J, with 9 bases between. CDR1 and CDR2 (germline): SGHTS, YDEGEE. CDR3 length: 14 amino acids. Written as DNA, the CDR3 is TGTGCCAGCAGCTTTGAGCGGGCCCAAGAGACCCAGTACTTC. Encoded protein: CASSFERAQETQYF.

The chain uses TRBV30 and TRBJ2-7; D is possibly TRBD2 (6 bases). Between the trimmed V and J ends, which lost 1 base and 2 bases, there was a span of 12 bases. Per the germline V gene, CDR1 is GTSNPN and CDR2 is SVGIG (reference sequence). This CDR3 contains 14 residues. The CDR3 loop is CAWSGIRGTYEQYF. The CDR3 DNA reads TGTGCCTGGAGTGGCATCCGGGGGACCTACGAGCAGTACTTC.

This chain uses TRBV10-1 with TRBJ2-7; the D gene is possibly TRBD1 (6 bases). V gave up 5 bases and J gave up 6 bases, with 14 bases separating them. The V gene's germline CDR1 is WNHNN and CDR2 SYGVQD (reference sequence). There are 13 residues in the CDR3. DNA for the CDR3: TGCGCCAGCAGTATAGCAGGGGATGGCGAGCAGTACTTC. It encodes CASSIAGDGEQYF.

V is TRBV5-4 and J is TRBJ2-5; D unclear. V gave up 3 bases and J gave up 2 bases, with 14 bases separating them. Germline V gene data show CDR1 as SGHNT and CDR2 as YYREEE (reference sequence). This CDR3 is built from 15 residues. CDR3 DNA sequence: TGTGCCAGCAGCTCCCCAGACACTGGACAAGAGACCCAGTACTTC. Translation: CASSSPDTGQETQYF.

CDR3 residues: CASRGQNTEAFF. The CDR3 DNA is TGTGCCAGCAGGGGCCAAAACACTGAAGCTTTCTTT. The chain recombines TRBV19 with TRBJ1-1; weak D call: TRBD1 (6 bases). CDR1 is LNHDA and CDR2 is SQIVND in the germline V gene (reference sequence). The V end lost 9 bases, the J end lost 2 bases, and 10 bases lay between the germline ends. This CDR3 comprises 12 residues.

CDR3 bases: TGTGCCAGTAGTCGGACAGGGCAAGGCAATCAGCCCCAGCATTTT. Protein sequence: CASSRTGQGNQPQHF. The chain uses TRBV19 and TRBJ1-5; 8 bases are shared with TRBD1. J gave up 2 bases and V 5 bases, and 5 bases lay outside the gene matches. The germline CDR1 and CDR2 sequences are LNHDA and SQIVND (reference sequence). The CDR3 has 15 amino acids.

The V and J genes are TRBV6-5 and TRBJ1-6, with D perhaps matching TRBD1 (6 bases). Germline V CDR1 and CDR2: MNHEY, SVGAGI. V lost 2 bases, J lost 6 bases, and 14 bases lay in between. The CDR3 has 16 amino acids. The CDR3 reads CASSYRVRGVNSPLHF. CDR3 DNA sequence: TGTGCCAGCAGTTACCGGGTCAGGGGAGTTAATTCACCCCTCCACTTT.

The chain carries TRBV5-1 and TRBJ2-7, with a possible D match to TRBD1 (6 bases). Germline assignment: CDR1 SGHRS and CDR2 YFSETQ. V was pared by 4 bases and J by 6 bases, with 17 bases between. The CDR3 sequence is 14 residues long. The CDR3 bases are TGCGCCAGCAGCCCTGACAGGTTCTCGCTCGAGCAGTACTTC. Amino acids: CASSPDRFSLEQYF. Drawing the rest from reference TRBV5-1 and TRBJ2-7, the complete variable domain is KAGVTQTPRYLIKTRGQQVTLSCSPISGHRSVSWYQQTPGQGLQFLFEYFSETQRNKGNFPGRFSGRQFSNSRSEMNVSTLELGDSALYLCASSPDRFSLEQYFGPGTRLTVT.

The J gene is TRBJ1-4, the V gene TRBV6-1; tentative D call: TRBD1 (5 bases). Germline CDR1 and CDR2: MNHNS and SASEGT. The CDR3 has 11 residues. Between the trimmed V and J ends, which lost 7 bases and 8 bases, there was a span of 8 bases. The CDR3 DNA reads TGTGCCAGCACCAAGGGGGAAAAACTGTTTTTT. It translates to CASTKGEKLFF.

The genes are TRBV7-3 and TRBJ1-1; no definite D call. Trimming took 1 base from V and 3 from J, leaving 9 bases between them. Germline CDR1 reads SGHTA; CDR2 reads FQGTGA. The CDR3 consists of 14 residues. The CDR3 is CASSLSPPDTEAFF. CDR3 DNA: TGTGCCAGCAGCTTAAGCCCCCCAGACACTGAAGCTTTCTTT. The complete variable domain, with remaining parts taken from reference TRBV7-3 and TRBJ1-1, reads GAGVSQTPSNKVTEKGKYVELRCDPISGHTALYWYRQSLGQGPEFLIYFQGTGAADDSGLPNDRFFAVRPEGSVSTLKIQRTERGDSAVYLCASSLSPPDTEAFFGQGTRLTVV.

This clone showed up just a few times. The chain has TRBV28 and TRBJ1-2; D is perhaps TRBD1 (5 bases). The CDR3 length is 15 residues. Germline V gives CDR1 MDHEN, CDR2 SYDVKM. V lost 3 bases, J lost 3 bases, and 14 bases lay in between. In DNA form, the CDR3 reads TGTGCCAGCAGTTTGGGGCAGGGAGGGTACTATGGCTACACCTTC. It yields the protein CASSLGQGGYYGYTF.

The V gene is TRBV6-5, the J gene TRBJ1-1; D call uncertain. Germline loops: CDR1 MNHEY, CDR2 SVGAGI. The length of the CDR3 is 15 residues. V lost 2 bases to trimming and J lost 1 base, with 11 bases between them. The CDR3 coding sequence is TGTGCCAGCAGTTACCGGGTTGAAGGGAACACTGAAGCTTTCTTT. Translation gives CASSYRVEGNTEAFF.

The sample holds a few counts of this clone. The V call is TRBV19, the J call TRBJ2-1; D gene uncertain. Germline V lookup: CDR1 LNHDA, CDR2 SQIVND (reference sequence). Trimming stripped 4 bases from V and 0 bases from J, with 13 bases between. This CDR3 has 16 residues. This CDR3 is CASSKVAYSSYNEQFF. CDR3 DNA sequence: TGTGCCAGTAGTAAGGTTGCCTACAGCTCCTACAATGAGCAGTTCTTC.

The chain links TRBV6-1 to TRBJ2-2, with 8 bases matching TRBD1. This CDR3 has 16 residues. Germline trimming cut 4 bases from V and 2 bases from J; bases unmatched to any gene: 6. Germline V gene data show CDR1 as MNHNS and CDR2 as SASEGT. The CDR3 DNA reads TGTGCCAGCAGTGGCAGACAGGGGCCTAACACCGGGGAGCTGTTTTTT. This gives the protein CASSGRQGPNTGELFF.

The V gene is TRBV27, the J gene TRBJ1-1, with a tentative D call TRBD1 (6 bases). V lost 3 bases and J lost 1, with 15 bases in between. The CDR3 has 16 amino acids. Germline V gene sequence: CDR1 MNHEY, CDR2 SMNVEV (reference sequence). The CDR3 loop is CASSFWFGGENTEAFF. The CDR3 bases are TGTGCCAGCAGTTTTTGGTTTGGGGGCGAGAACACTGAAGCTTTCTTT.

This clone was counted once. The rearrangement links TRBV11-3 to TRBJ2-2; 8 nucleotides align to TRBD1. Germline CDR1 is SGHNT and CDR2 is YENEEA. V lost 5 bases and J lost 4; bases outside the gene matches: 6. CDR3 length equals 15 residues. Written as DNA, the CDR3 is TGTGCCAGCAGCGATCAGGGGGCAGGCACCGGGGAGCTGTTTTTT. It yields the protein CASSDQGAGTGELFF. The full variable domain, with the rest looked up from reference TRBV11-3 and TRBJ2-2, is EAGVVQSPRYKIIEKKQPVAFWCNPISGHNTLYWYLQNLGQGPELLIRYENEEAVDDSQLPKDRFSAERLKGVDSTLKIQPAELGDSAVYLCASSDQGAGTGELFFGEGSRLTVL.

This clone was found once. The V call is TRBV19, the J call TRBJ1-4, with 7 bases matching TRBD1. V trimming: 5 bases; J trimming: 4 bases; junction bases outside the gene matches: 7. The V gene's germline CDR1 is LNHDA and CDR2 SQIVND (reference sequence). The CDR3 loop spans 15 amino acids. CDR3 nucleotide sequence: TGTGCCAGTAGTTACGGACAGGCCTTTAATGAAAAACTGTTTTTT. Its protein product is CASSYGQAFNEKLFF. Combining the CDR3 with reference TRBV19 and TRBJ1-4 gives the whole variable domain DGGITQSPKYLFRKEGQNVTLSCEQNLNHDAMYWYRQDPGQGLRLIYYSQIVNDFQKGDIAEGYSVSREKKESFPLTVTSAQKNPTAFYLCASSYGQAFNEKLFFGSGTQLSVL.

The gene calls are TRBV7-9 and TRBJ2-1; D call uncertain. Germline assignment: CDR1 SEHNR and CDR2 FQNEAQ (reference sequence). The CDR3 has 14 residues. V lost 3 bases to trimming and J lost 5 bases, with 11 bases between them. The CDR3 DNA reads as TGTGCCAGCAGCTTTGGTGAACGGGACAATGAGCAGTTCTTC. This encodes CASSFGERDNEQFF.

The V call is TRBV29-1, the J call TRBJ2-2, with D perhaps TRBD2 (6 bases). The CDR3 is 14 residues long. From germline, CDR1 is SQVTM and CDR2 ANQGSEA. Between the trimmed V and J ends, which lost 3 bases and 1 base, there was a span of 9 bases. CDR3 amino acids: CSVDLEGNTGELFF. CDR3 bases: TGCAGCGTTGATTTGGAGGGGAACACCGGGGAGCTGTTTTTT.

The chain recombines TRBV28 with TRBJ2-7; 11 bases are shared with TRBD2. Losses at the gene ends were 3 bases for V and 5 bases for J; bases not matched to a gene: 9. Germline lookup yields CDR1 MDHEN and CDR2 SYDVKM. This CDR3 is built from 16 residues. CDR3 DNA: TGTGCCAGCAGTTTCTCTAGCGGGAGGAAATTCCACGAGCAGTACTTC. The encoded protein is CASSFSSGRKFHEQYF.

The genes are TRBV5-1 and TRBJ1-1, with 7 positions matching TRBD1. Germline lookup yields CDR1 SGHRS and CDR2 YFSETQ. Trimming took 2 bases from V and 1 from J; bases not matched to a gene: 2. This CDR3 is 14 amino acids long. The CDR3, as DNA: TGCGCCAGCAGCTTCAGACAGGGGAACACTGAAGCTTTCTTT. Protein sequence: CASSFRQGNTEAFF.

This chain connects TRBV19 to TRBJ1-4; D gene ambiguous. Germline-derived CDR1 and CDR2 are LNHDA and SQIVND (reference sequence). V gave up 9 bases and J gave up 1 base, with 15 bases separating them. The length of the CDR3 is 15 residues. The chain's CDR3 is CASQIFFGTNEKLFF. The DNA for the CDR3 is TGTGCCAGCCAAATATTCTTCGGAACTAATGAAAAACTGTTTTTT.

This clone was counted only a few times. The chain recombines TRBV2 with TRBJ2-3, with D unresolved. The CDR3 consists of 13 residues. V lost 6 bases and J 5 bases, leaving 12 bases between the germline ends. CDR1 and CDR2 (germline): SNHLY, FYNNEI. The CDR3 protein is CASSPTLGDTQYF. In DNA form, the CDR3 reads TGTGCCAGCAGCCCTACCCTAGGAGATACGCAGTATTTT.

V gene TRBV5-1 combines with J gene TRBJ2-1; 9 nucleotides align to TRBD1. The germline V gene encodes CDR1 SGHRS and CDR2 YFSETQ. The V segment lost 1 base and the J segment 4 bases; nucleotides outside the gene matches: 3. The CDR3 covers 15 residues. The CDR3 DNA reads as TGCGCCAGCAGCTTGCAGACAGGGGGTTACAATGAGCAGTTCTTC. This translates into CASSLQTGGYNEQFF. Full variable domain (outside the CDR3, taken from reference TRBV5-1 and TRBJ2-1): KAGVTQTPRYLIKTRGQQVTLSCSPISGHRSVSWYQQTPGQGLQFLFEYFSETQRNKGNFPGRFSGRQFSNSRSEMNVSTLELGDSALYLCASSLQTGGYNEQFFGPGTRLTVL.